This TCR beta chain was observed in a study of T cells in Graves' hyperthyroidism and ophthalmopathy. Hyperthyroidism patients were newly diagnosed, had disease duration under 2 months, and were aged 18 to 65 years. At first hyperthyroidism diagnosis, before any ophthalmopathy symptoms, the blood sample was collected. Study-wide results and caveats: Using 13 V-J features, a model discriminated ophthalmopathy from stable hyperthyroidism.

This clonotype was seen repeatedly, ten times or more. What it binds is unknown. The CDR3 totals 16 residues. The germline CDR1 and CDR2 sequences are SEHNR and FQNEAQ (reference sequence). The V and J ends lost 2 bases and 4 bases respectively, with 16 bases between them. TCR beta CDR3 sequences were amplified from RNA transcripts. The TCR CDR3 was amplified in a first-round RT-PCR using the HTBI primer set. One entry per CDR3 protein results from TCRdb running MiXCR on the multiplex PCR reads. Of under 300,000 distinct CDR3 sequences in the sample, 14% to 15% were seen once. The chain has TRBV7-9 and TRBJ2-3, with TRBD2 as a possible D gene (6 bases). The source material was blood. This clonotype originated in a woman aged 40-49 years with Graves' hyperthyroidism that later progressed to Graves' ophthalmopathy. CDR3 in amino acids: CASSLFGGLHPDTQYF. The CDR3, as DNA: TGTGCCAGCAGCTTATTCGGGGGACTCCATCCAGATACGCAGTATTTT.